Presented here are 28 T cell receptor beta chains from one specimen sequenced in a study of shared clonotypes between healthy human individuals. Sequenced by immunoSEQ multiplex PCR; TCRdb stores in-frame clones only, minus some. The sample holds about 660,000 clones, 74% seen once. The sequenced material came from memory CD4+ T cells sorted from blood. As for subset: CD45RA-negative fraction. The receptors originated from a woman aged 25 to 39 in good health.

Remarks on this clone: A much more abundant neighbour one base away suggests this may be a read error. This CDR3 is CASSGSGSSYNEQFF. CDR3 nucleotides: TGTGCCAGCAGTGGAAGCGGGAGCTCCTACAATGAGCAGTTCTTC. The chain combines TRBV6-4 with TRBJ2-1; 8 bases map to TRBD2. With 4 bases clipped from V and 0 bases from J, the junction kept 2 bases outside the gene matches. This CDR3 is built from 15 residues. Germline CDR1 reads MRHNA; CDR2 reads SNTAGT.

The genes are TRBV5-6 and TRBJ2-2; 7 nucleotides agree with TRBD2. Germline values: CDR1 SGHDT, CDR2 YYEEEE. The CDR3 has 16 amino acids. Trimming cost V 1 base and J 6 bases; bases outside gene matches: 9. This chain's CDR3 is CASSLPGGYSAGELFF. CDR3 DNA sequence: TGTGCCAGCAGCTTGCCCGGGGGGTACTCCGCCGGGGAGCTGTTTTTT.

This rearrangement joins TRBV27 to TRBJ2-1; 12 bases agree with TRBD1. The CDR3 is 15 residues long. Germline loops: CDR1 MNHEY, CDR2 SMNVEV (reference sequence). V shed 5 bases and J 7 bases; nucleotides not matched to a gene: 6. CDR3 nucleotides: TGTGCCAGCAGTCCGGCGGGACAGGGGGCAAATGAGCAGTTCTTC. This encodes CASSPAGQGANEQFF.

J is TRBJ2-2 and V is TRBV10-3; 9 bases align to TRBD1. The CDR3 extends over 15 amino acids. V gave up 10 bases and J gave up 0 bases; unmatched junction bases: 6. CDR1 is ENHRY and CDR2 is SYGVKD in the germline V gene. CDR3 region: CASAGTGTNTGELFF. The DNA of the CDR3 is TGTGCCAGCGCCGGGACAGGGACGAACACCGGGGAGCTGTTTTTT.

V is TRBV21-1 and J is TRBJ1-4. TRBV21-1 is deemed a pseudogene. CDR3 length: 13 amino acids. CDR3 coding DNA: TGTGCCAGCCCCCGGGACTGGCGTGAAAAACTGTTTTTT. Protein: CASPRDWREKLFF.

Turning to this clone: A single base separates this from a much larger clone, so it may be a read error. The sample has other DNA sequences that encode this CDR3 too. The CDR3 DNA reads as TGCGCCAGCAGCTTGGCCTCTGGGGCCTACAATGAGCAGTTCTTC. This encodes CASSLASGAYNEQFF. The genes are TRBV5-1 and TRBJ2-1; D is ambiguous. In germline, CDR1 is SGHRS, CDR2 YFSETQ. This CDR3 spans 15 amino acids. V was pared by 0 bases and J by 2 bases, with 9 bases between.

The CDR3 nucleotides are TGTGCCAGCAGGGCTCGACTAGCGCTTTACTCCTACGAGCAGTACTTC. Its translation is CASRARLALYSYEQYF. This chain uses TRBV2 with TRBJ2-7, with 8 bases aligning to TRBD2. Germline CDR1 is SNHLY and CDR2 is FYNNEI. V dropped 6 bases and J dropped 0; count of bases not matched to a gene: 10. CDR3 length: 16 amino acids.

This clone was counted between two and nine times. The chain links TRBV30 to TRBJ2-1, with 13 nucleotides matching TRBD2. CDR3 length: 14 residues. The germline CDR1 and CDR2 sequences are GTSNPN and SVGIG (reference sequence). The ends lost 7 bases at V and 12 bases at J; junction bases unmatched: 12. CDR3 sequence reads: CAFTRGLAGPGQFF. The CDR3 bases are TGTGCCTTTACCCGGGGACTAGCGGGACCGGGGCAGTTCTTC. Full variable domain (outside the CDR3, taken from reference TRBV30 and TRBJ2-1): SQTIHQWPATLVQPVGSPLSLECTVEGTSNPNLYWYRQAAGRGLQLLFYSVGIGQISSEVPQNLSASRPQDRQFILSSKKLLLSDSGFYLCAFTRGLAGPGQFFGPGTRLTVL.

This chain joins TRBV2 and TRBJ2-7; TRBD1 might be the D (6 bases). This CDR3 is built from 15 residues. CDR1 and CDR2 (germline): SNHLY, FYNNEI. The ends were cut back, 4 bases at V and 0 bases at J, with 13 bases in the middle. The DNA of the CDR3 is TGTGCCAGCAGTGGACAGGCCCCCTTCTCCTACGAGCAGTACTTC. Translating gives CASSGQAPFSYEQYF. Filled out from reference TRBV2 and TRBJ2-7, the complete variable domain reads EPEVTQTPSHQVTQMGQEVILRCVPISNHLYFYWYRQILGQKVEFLVSFYNNEISEKSEIFDDQFSVERPDGSNFTLKIRSTKLEDSAMYFCASSGQAPFSYEQYFGPGTRLTVT.

V usage is TRBV2 and J usage is TRBJ2-3, with D possibly called TRBD1 or TRBD2 (6 bases each). This CDR3 spans 15 amino acids. V shed 11 bases and J shed 1 base, with 19 bases lying between them. The germline gives CDR1 SNHLY, CDR2 FYNNEI. The CDR3 loop is CALHRDSGGTDTQYF. The CDR3, as DNA: TGTGCCTTACACAGGGACTCTGGCGGCACAGATACGCAGTATTTT.

The chain has TRBV4-2 and TRBJ2-1; 7 bases align to TRBD2. Germline lookup yields CDR1 LGHNA and CDR2 YNFKEQ. This CDR3 is built from 17 residues. The V gene end was trimmed by 0 bases and the J gene end by 6 bases; junction bases not matched to a gene: 11. Here the CDR3 reads CASSQEPGGSVANEQFF. CDR3 in DNA: TGTGCCAGCAGCCAAGAACCGGGCGGGAGCGTGGCCAATGAGCAGTTCTTC.

The rearrangement joins TRBV19 to TRBJ2-1; D not resolved. CDR3 length: 15 amino acids. The V gene lost 1 base and the J gene lost 7 bases, with 14 bases spanning the gap. The germline gives CDR1 LNHDA, CDR2 SQIVND (reference sequence). The CDR3 is CASSIGRSVRNEQFF. The DNA for the CDR3 is TGTGCCAGTAGTATAGGACGGTCAGTAAGAAATGAGCAGTTCTTC.

The J gene is TRBJ2-2, the V gene TRBV7-9; D possibly corresponds to TRBD2 (5 bases). The ends were cut back, 8 bases at V and 3 bases at J, with 13 bases in the middle. There are 14 residues in the CDR3. The germline V gene has CDR1 SEHNR and CDR2 FQNEAQ (reference sequence). This CDR3 reads CASRKGVDTGELFF. The CDR3 coding sequence is TGTGCCAGCCGGAAGGGAGTTGACACCGGGGAGCTGTTTTTT.

This chain connects TRBV5-1 to TRBJ2-2; 11 bases line up with TRBD2. Germline V gene data show CDR1 as SGHRS and CDR2 as YFSETQ. The CDR3 length is 16 residues. Trimming at V came to 7 bases and at J to 4 bases, leaving 9 bases not matched to a gene. The CDR3 DNA is TGCGCCAGCCAATCCGGGACTAGCGGTTCCACCGGGGAGCTGTTTTTT. This sequence encodes CASQSGTSGSTGELFF.

The chain combines TRBV2 with TRBJ2-5; 9 bases map to TRBD2. The germline CDR1 and CDR2 sequences are SNHLY and FYNNEI. The CDR3 runs 15 residues. Trimming removed 7 bases from V and 7 bases from J; junction bases left unmatched: 13. The CDR3 DNA reads TGTGCCAGCAATCGAGCGGGAGGTCCCTCGTCGACCCAGTACTTC. It is translated as CASNRAGGPSSTQYF. Looking up the rest from reference TRBV2 and TRBJ2-5 gives the full variable domain: EPEVTQTPSHQVTQMGQEVILRCVPISNHLYFYWYRQILGQKVEFLVSFYNNEISEKSEIFDDQFSVERPDGSNFTLKIRSTKLEDSAMYFCASNRAGGPSSTQYFGPGTRLLVL.

The chain combines TRBV5-1 with TRBJ1-4; the match to TRBD1 covers 11 bases. V gave up 3 bases and J gave up 5 bases; unmatched junction bases: 3. Germline V gene lookup returns CDR1 SGHRS and CDR2 YFSETQ. This CDR3 comprises 15 residues. CDR3 bases: TGCGCCAGCAGCTCTAGGACAGGGGGCAATGAAAAACTGTTTTTT. Translation: CASSSRTGGNEKLFF.

This clone was counted between two and nine times. The genes are TRBV6-1 and TRBJ2-1, with 8 positions matching TRBD1. Germline V CDR1 and CDR2: MNHNS, SASEGT. V gave up 6 bases and J gave up 7 bases; unmatched junction bases: 5. The CDR3 consists of 13 residues. The CDR3 reads CASRGTGGNEQFF. The CDR3 DNA sequence: TGTGCCAGCAGGGGGACAGGAGGTAATGAGCAGTTCTTC.

This chain joins TRBV27 and TRBJ1-1, with TRBD1 matching over 8 bases. This CDR3 spans 14 amino acids. Germline loops: CDR1 MNHEY, CDR2 SMNVEV (reference sequence). The junction had 10 bases not matched to a gene; V was cut back by 7 bases and J by 6 bases. The CDR3 region has the DNA TGTGCCAGCAAAGTGGCCGACAGGGGCGCTGAAGCTTTCTTT. Translated: CASKVADRGAEAFF.

This clone appeared a few times. In DNA, the CDR3 is TGTGCCAGCAGCTTAGGGGTGGCTGAAGCTTTCTTT. Amino acids: CASSLGVAEAFF. The chain is built from TRBV5-4 and TRBJ1-1; a weak D match, TRBD1 (5 bases). V gave up 2 bases and J gave up 6 bases, with 8 bases separating them. This CDR3 has 12 amino acids. Germline assignment: CDR1 SGHNT and CDR2 YYREEE (reference sequence).

V is TRBV29-1 and J is TRBJ2-1; D gene ambiguous. Germline values: CDR1 SQVTM, CDR2 ANQGSEA. CDR3 size: 12 residues. V lost 7 bases, J lost 0 bases, and 7 bases lay in between. The chain's CDR3 is CSAKGSYNEQFF. The CDR3 nucleotides are TGCAGCGCGAAGGGCTCCTACAATGAGCAGTTCTTC.

With respect to this clone: Compared with germline, one end of the junction differs, possibly owing to a read error. The rearrangement joins TRBV5-5 to TRBJ1-1; the match to TRBD1 covers 7 bases. The CDR3 loop spans 13 amino acids. CDR1 and CDR2 (germline): SGHKS, YYEKEE (reference sequence). The CDR3 reads CASSPQGDSLLIF. The CDR3 DNA reads as TGTGCCAGCAGCCCGCAGGGGGACAGCCTTCTCATTTTT.

The V and J genes are TRBV5-1 and TRBJ2-2; TRBD2 agrees at 8 bases. The V gene end was trimmed by 4 bases and the J gene end by 4 bases; junction bases not matched to a gene: 9. Looked up from germline, CDR1 is SGHRS and CDR2 is YFSETQ. This CDR3 region has 16 residues. CDR3 sequence (DNA): TGCGCCAGCAGCCCTCCGGGACTAGTAGGCACCGGGGAGCTGTTTTTT. Translated, it gives CASSPPGLVGTGELFF.

The chain couples TRBV19 to TRBJ1-5, with 9 nucleotides matching TRBD1. The CDR3 is 14 residues long. CDR1 LNHDA and CDR2 SQIVND come from the germline V gene (reference sequence). V was clipped by 5 bases and J by 7 bases; unmatched bases: 6. The CDR3 here is CASSRTGDYQPQHF. The CDR3 DNA reads as TGTGCCAGTAGTCGGACAGGGGATTACCAGCCCCAGCATTTT.

This clone occurred many times. The V call is TRBV19, the J call TRBJ2-1; D unclear. The CDR3 totals 12 residues. Trimming stripped 4 bases from V and 8 bases from J, with 9 bases between. CDR1 and CDR2 from the germline V gene are LNHDA and SQIVND (reference sequence). The CDR3 spells CASSSHSDEQFF. CDR3 DNA: TGTGCCAGTAGTAGTCACAGCGATGAGCAGTTCTTC.

J is TRBJ2-7 and V is TRBV7-9, with TRBD2 matching 7 bases. J was trimmed by 10 bases and V by 4 bases; bases with no gene match: 13. CDR3 length: 14 amino acids. CDR1 SEHNR and CDR2 FQNEAQ come from the germline V gene (reference sequence). CDR3 in DNA: TGTGCCAGCAGCTCGGGAGGTGCGCCGGTGGAACAGTACTTC. Translating it yields CASSSGGAPVEQYF.

J is TRBJ1-5 and V is TRBV6-1; D is possibly TRBD1 (6 bases). Germline V gives CDR1 MNHNS, CDR2 SASEGT. The V gene lost 0 bases and the J gene lost 2 bases, with 11 bases spanning the gap. The CDR3 is made up of 16 amino acids. The DNA of the CDR3 is TGTGCCAGCAGTGAAGCGCTAAGACAGGGCAATCAGCCCCAGCATTTT. This gives the protein CASSEALRQGNQPQHF.

The V call is TRBV5-1, the J call TRBJ2-5, with D tentatively TRBD2 (7 bases). V lost 4 bases, J lost 5 bases, and 18 bases lay in between. The CDR3 sequence is 15 residues long. Germline CDR1 SGHRS, CDR2 YFSETQ. This CDR3 reads CASSPWAGAGETQYF. DNA for the CDR3: TGCGCCAGCAGCCCGTGGGCGGGGGCAGGGGAGACCCAGTACTTC.

This rearrangement joins TRBV28 to TRBJ2-7; 7 nucleotides align to TRBD2. CDR1 MDHEN and CDR2 SYDVKM come from the germline V gene. V was clipped by 3 bases and J by 1 base; unmatched bases: 6. The CDR3 has 15 residues. DNA for the CDR3: TGTGCCAGCAGTTTTGTGCGGGGAGGGTCCTACGAGCAGTACTTC. Encoded protein: CASSFVRGGSYEQYF.